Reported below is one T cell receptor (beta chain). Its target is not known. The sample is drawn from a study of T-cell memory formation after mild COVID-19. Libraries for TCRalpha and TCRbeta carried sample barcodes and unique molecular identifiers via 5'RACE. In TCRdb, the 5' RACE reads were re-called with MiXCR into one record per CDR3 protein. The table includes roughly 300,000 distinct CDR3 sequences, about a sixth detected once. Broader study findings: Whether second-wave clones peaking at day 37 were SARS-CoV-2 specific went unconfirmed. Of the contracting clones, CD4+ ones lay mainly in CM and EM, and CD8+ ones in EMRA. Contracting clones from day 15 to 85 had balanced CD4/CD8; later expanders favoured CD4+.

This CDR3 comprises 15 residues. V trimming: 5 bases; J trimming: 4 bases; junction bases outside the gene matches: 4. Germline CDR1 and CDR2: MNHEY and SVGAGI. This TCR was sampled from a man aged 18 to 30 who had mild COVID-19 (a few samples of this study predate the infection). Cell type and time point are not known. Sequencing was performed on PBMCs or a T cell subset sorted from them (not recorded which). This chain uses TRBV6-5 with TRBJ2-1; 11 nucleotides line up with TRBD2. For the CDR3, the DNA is TGTGCCAGCAGTATAGCGGGGGGGCAGTACAATGAGCAGTTCTTC. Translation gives CASSIAGGQYNEQFF.